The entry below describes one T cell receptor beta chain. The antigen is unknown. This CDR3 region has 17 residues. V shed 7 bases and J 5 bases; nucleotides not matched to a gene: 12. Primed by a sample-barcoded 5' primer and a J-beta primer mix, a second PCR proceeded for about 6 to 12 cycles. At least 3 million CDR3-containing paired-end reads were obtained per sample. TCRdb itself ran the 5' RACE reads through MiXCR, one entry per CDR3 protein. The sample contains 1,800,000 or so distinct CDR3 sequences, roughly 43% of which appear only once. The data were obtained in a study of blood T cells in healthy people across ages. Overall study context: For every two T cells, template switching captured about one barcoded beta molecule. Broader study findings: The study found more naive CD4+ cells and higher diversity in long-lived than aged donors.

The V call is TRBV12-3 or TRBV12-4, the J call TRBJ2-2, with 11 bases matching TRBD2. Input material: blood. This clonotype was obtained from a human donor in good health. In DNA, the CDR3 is TGTGCCAGCACCATAGGACTAGCGGGTACGAGAACCGGGGAGCTGTTTTTT. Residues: CASTIGLAGTRTGELFF.